A selection of T cell receptor beta chains follows, all from one sample in a study of cytomegalovirus exposure and HLA in healthy donors. Some clones are missing from TCRdb's copy, which holds only in-frame ones; the method was immunoSEQ multiplex PCR. The table has hundreds of thousands of clones, roughly 90% seen once. Specimen: PBMCs. The receptors were sampled from a woman aged 18-29 years in good health and CMV-seronegative. CDR3s include the opening cysteine and the closing phenylalanine or tryptophan. The D gene is left open where the match is weak. A clone size is listed for some rows: how often the clone was seen (once, few, many), or a class if it is expanded.

j_call v_call clone_size d_call cdr3_nt cdr3_aa
TRBJ1-1 TRBV18 once TRBD1 TGTGCCAGCTCACCCGGACAGGCCAAAAGCTCCAAAGCTTTCTTT CASSPGQAKSSKAFF
TRBJ2-2 TRBV5-6 . TRBD2 TGTGCCAGCAGCTTGGGACTAGCGGGGGACACCGGGGAGCTGTTTTTT CASSLGLAGDTGELFF
TRBJ1-2 TRBV5-4 . . TGTGCCAGCAGCTCTGGGTCGCGGGCAGAAACCTATGGCTACACCTTC CASSSGSRAETYGYTF
TRBJ2-1 TRBV5-6 . TRBD2 TGTGCCAGCAGCCTAGCGGACAATGAGCAGTTCTTC CASSLADNEQFF
TRBJ2-1 TRBV14 . TRBD2 TGTGCCAGCAGCTCACGTGTCCTAGCGGGAAGCTACAATGAGCAGTTCTTC CASSSRVLAGSYNEQFF
TRBJ1-2 TRBV19 . . TGTGCCAGTAACTCAGCCCGAGGAGGATCCAACTATGGCTACACCTTC CASNSARGGSNYGYTF
TRBJ1-4 TRBV2 . . TGTGCCAGCCTTTCTGGGGAGTGGAATGAAAAACTGTTTTTT CASLSGEWNEKLFF
TRBJ1-2 TRBV27 few . TGTGCCAGCAGTTTATTCCCCCGGGGGATAGATGGCTACACCTTC CASSLFPRGIDGYTF
TRBJ2-1 TRBV7-8 . TRBD2 TGTGCCAGCAGCCGATTTTCGGGCGCTAGCGGGAGGTCATCCTACAATGAGCAGTTCTTC CASSRFSGASGRSSYNEQFF
TRBJ2-2 TRBV6-6 . TRBD1 TGTGCCAGCAGTCAGACAGGGGGCGACACCGGGGAGCTGTTTTTT CASSQTGGDTGELFF
TRBJ1-1 TRBV7-8 . TRBD1 TGTGCCAGCAGCTCACAGGGGAAAATAAACACTGAAGCTTTCTTT CASSSQGKINTEAFF
TRBJ1-4 TRBV2 once TRBD1 TGTGCCAGCAGTGTACAGGGGGTGGAACTGTTTTTT CASSVQGVELFF
TRBJ1-2 TRBV2 . . TGTGCCAGCAGTGTGTCGGGGGTGAATGGCTACACCTTC CASSVSGVNGYTF
TRBJ2-7 TRBV11-3 . . TGTGCCAGCCCTAGGAGGGGTACCACCTACGAGCAGTACTTC CASPRRGTTYEQYF
TRBJ2-3 TRBV13 . . TGTGCCAGCAGCCGTGGCAGTATAAGCACAGATACGCAGTATTTT CASSRGSISTDTQYF
TRBJ1-1 TRBV28 . . TGTGCCAGCATGACAAATTCCCTGATAGCTTTCTTT CASMTNSLIAFF
TRBJ2-7 TRBV5-1 . TRBD1 TGCGCCAGCAGCCTACAGGGGGACCCCTACGAGCAGTACTTC CASSLQGDPYEQYF
TRBJ1-1 TRBV5-4 . . TGTGCCAGCAGCTTGGGTCGGGGAATGAACACTGAAGCTTTCTTT CASSLGRGMNTEAFF
TRBJ1-4 TRBV19 . TRBD1 TGTGCCAGTAGTCAAAAGGACAGGGCGAGTGAAAAACTGTTTTTT CASSQKDRASEKLFF
TRBJ2-3 TRBV2 . . TGTGCCAGCGGTCGGAGCACAGATACGCAGTATTTT CASGRSTDTQYF
TRBJ2-2 TRBV10-1 once . TGCGCCAGCAGTTCGGGACTGACGAACACCGGGGAGCTGTTTTTT CASSSGLTNTGELFF
TRBJ2-7 TRBV5-1 . TRBD1 TGCGCCAGCAGCCCCCGCGGGACAGGGGGCCACGAGCAGTACTTC CASSPRGTGGHEQYF
TRBJ2-1 TRBV27 . TRBD2 TGTGCCAGCAGCCGGACTAGCGGATACAATGAGCAGTTCTTC CASSRTSGYNEQFF
TRBJ2-7 TRBV9 . . TGTGCCAGCAGCGGGACTTCCGTATCCTACGAGCAGTACTTC CASSGTSVSYEQYF